The 11 T cell receptor beta chains reported below all come from one sample, sequenced in a study of shared clonotypes between healthy human individuals. TCRdb's table, derived via immunoSEQ multiplex PCR, lists solely in-frame clones and lacks some. The sample has about 2,200,000 clones, roughly 91% seen once. Naive CD8 cells lacked CD45RO and underwent positive selection for CCR7, leaving out terminally differentiated effector memory CD45RA+ cells. The sequencing input was naive CD8+ T cells from PBMCs. The receptors shown here come from a man in his late teens or twenties in good health. Some clones in this sample may be carry-over from other donors' samples.

Written as DNA, the CDR3 is TGTGCCAGCAGCTCTACAGGGGGTTTGACAGATACGCAGTATTTT. Translated, it gives CASSSTGGLTDTQYF. The chain has TRBV7-3 and TRBJ2-3, with 8 positions matching TRBD1. This CDR3 contains 15 residues. Germline CDR1 and CDR2: SGHTA and FQGTGA. J was trimmed by 3 bases and V by 4 bases; bases with no gene match: 6. Drawing the rest from reference TRBV7-3 and TRBJ2-3, the complete variable domain is GAGVSQTPSNKVTEKGKYVELRCDPISGHTALYWYRQSLGQGPEFLIYFQGTGAADDSGLPNDRFFAVRPEGSVSTLKIQRTERGDSAVYLCASSSTGGLTDTQYFGPGTRLTVL.

As concerns this clone: This sample includes further DNA sequences coding for the same CDR3. The rearrangement links TRBV7-9 to TRBJ2-1; TRBD2 agrees at 7 bases. The germline CDR1 and CDR2 sequences are SEHNR and FQNEAQ (reference sequence). The CDR3 length is 15 residues. Trimming cost V 2 bases and J 3 bases; bases outside gene matches: 4. CDR3 amino acids: CASSLPAGVYNEQFF. The DNA for the CDR3 is TGTGCCAGCAGCTTACCGGCGGGGGTCTACAATGAGCAGTTCTTC.

CDR3: CASSLSASSYNEQFF. The CDR3 DNA reads as TGTGCCAGCAGCCTTAGCGCGAGCTCCTACAATGAGCAGTTCTTC. The chain couples TRBV4-2 to TRBJ2-1, with D perhaps matching TRBD2 (5 bases). Germline-derived CDR1 and CDR2 are LGHNA and YNFKEQ. Trimming shortened V by 4 bases and J by 0 bases, and 10 bases separated the two germline ends. The CDR3 extends over 15 amino acids.

The V and J genes are TRBV19 and TRBJ2-7; D is undetermined. CDR1 and CDR2 (germline): LNHDA, SQIVND (reference sequence). This CDR3 has 13 amino acids. V was pared by 7 bases and J by 0 bases, with 10 bases between. CDR3 nucleotides: TGTGCCAGTACCCCGCCCGACTCCTACGAGCAGTACTTC. It is translated as CASTPPDSYEQYF. Combining the CDR3 with reference TRBV19 and TRBJ2-7 gives the whole variable domain DGGITQSPKYLFRKEGQNVTLSCEQNLNHDAMYWYRQDPGQGLRLIYYSQIVNDFQKGDIAEGYSVSREKKESFPLTVTSAQKNPTAFYLCASTPPDSYEQYFGPGTRLTVT.

The V and J genes are TRBV27 and TRBJ2-2; 7 positions agree with TRBD2. V was pared by 6 bases and J by 3 bases, with 4 bases of the junction left unmatched. CDR3 length equals 14 residues. Germline values: CDR1 MNHEY, CDR2 SMNVEV (reference sequence). The CDR3 sequence: CASRLARYTGELFF. The CDR3 DNA is TGTGCCAGCAGACTAGCGAGATACACCGGGGAGCTGTTTTTT.

This clone appeared a single time. The chain uses TRBV27 and TRBJ2-1, with 7 positions matching TRBD1. Germline CDR1 is MNHEY and CDR2 is SMNVEV (reference sequence). The CDR3 sequence is 16 residues long. V shed 6 bases, J shed 3 bases, and the junction held 11 bases outside the gene matches. The CDR3 spells CASSPRRGQLYNEQFF. As DNA, the CDR3 is TGTGCCAGCAGCCCTAGAAGGGGACAGCTCTACAATGAGCAGTTCTTC.

The chain employs TRBV29-1 and TRBJ2-1; the D gene is possibly TRBD2 (7 bases). Trimming shortened V by 7 bases and J by 6 bases, and 16 bases separated the two germline ends. There are 13 residues in the CDR3. The germline gives CDR1 SQVTM, CDR2 ANQGSEA. CDR3 sequence reads: CSEVGGPLNEQFF. The CDR3 DNA follows: TGCAGCGAGGTCGGGGGGCCACTCAATGAGCAGTTCTTC.

This clone has just a few counts. The same CDR3 also results from other DNA sequences found in this sample. The chain joins TRBV5-4 to TRBJ1-1; no definite D call. V was shortened by 0 bases and J by 5 bases, with 8 bases between the two germline ends. This CDR3 has 13 residues. Germline V gene lookup returns CDR1 SGHNT and CDR2 YYREEE (reference sequence). CDR3 nucleotides: TGTGCCAGCAGCTTGGATGGAGGAACTGAAGCTTTCTTT. Translation gives CASSLDGGTEAFF.

This sequence joins TRBV27 and TRBJ2-7; no clear D. Germline V CDR1 and CDR2: MNHEY, SMNVEV (reference sequence). The ends were cut back, 4 bases at V and 0 bases at J, with 10 bases in the middle. This CDR3 comprises 14 residues. Here the CDR3 reads CASSSDSSSYEQYF. CDR3 DNA sequence: TGTGCCAGCAGTTCCGACTCAAGCTCCTACGAGCAGTACTTC.

V gene TRBV7-9 combines with J gene TRBJ1-3; no clear D gene. The CDR3 has 14 amino acids. Germline-derived CDR1 and CDR2 are SEHNR and FQNEAQ (reference sequence). Trimming left V 5 bases short and J 4 bases short, with 12 bases between. In nucleotides, the CDR3 is TGTGCCAGCAGCGCCGGGGTGGGGGGAAACACCATATATTTT. It specifies CASSAGVGGNTIYF.

The chain has TRBV7-9 and TRBJ2-3; D is perhaps TRBD2 (5 bases). The CDR3 has 13 amino acids. V lost 5 bases to trimming and J lost 8 bases, with 14 bases between them. Germline V CDR1 and CDR2: SEHNR, FQNEAQ (reference sequence). Here the CDR3 reads CASSQPVGVTQYF. In DNA form, the CDR3 reads TGTGCCAGCAGCCAGCCGGTCGGGGTTACGCAGTATTTT. Full variable domain (rest looked up from reference TRBV7-9 and TRBJ2-3): DTGVSQNPRHKITKRGQNVTFRCDPISEHNRLYWYRQTLGQGPEFLTYFQNEAQLEKSRLLSDRFSAERPKGSFSTLEIQRTEQGDSAMYLCASSQPVGVTQYFGPGTRLTVL.